This TCR beta chain was recovered during a study of blood T cell repertoires in COVID-19. For the study at large: Recovered participants had two consecutive negative NP/OP PCR tests, healthcare professional clearance, or symptom resolution. COVID-19 samples from acute and convalescent phases originated in the United States, Italy and Spain.

As to this clone: In the same sample, other DNA sequences code for this CDR3.

Original processing notes: The authors estimated nucleated cell counts from reference gene primer amplification. Assay: immunoSEQ multiplex PCR; the TCRdb copy retains only in-frame clones and omits some. Clone size and V and J calls were adopted from that table, with D and trimming inferred from the DNA. The sample consists of some 180,000 clones, approximately 86% of them appearing once. CDR1 and CDR2 from the germline V gene are MRHNA and SNTAGT. The CDR3 is 13 amino acids. With 0 bases removed from V and 4 bases from J, the gap between germline ends came to 3 bases. In assigning cohorts, the study relied on participant-reported clinical history.

This receptor was identified in a woman aged 40 to 49 in a cohort exposed to, infected with or recovered from COVID-19 (not recorded which). The sample comprised PBMCs or T cells enriched from blood (not recorded which). The rearrangement uses TRBV6-4 and TRBJ2-2; unclear D gene. Here the CDR3 reads CASSDSSTGELFF. CDR3 DNA sequence: TGTGCCAGCAGTGACTCCTCCACCGGGGAGCTGTTTTTT.